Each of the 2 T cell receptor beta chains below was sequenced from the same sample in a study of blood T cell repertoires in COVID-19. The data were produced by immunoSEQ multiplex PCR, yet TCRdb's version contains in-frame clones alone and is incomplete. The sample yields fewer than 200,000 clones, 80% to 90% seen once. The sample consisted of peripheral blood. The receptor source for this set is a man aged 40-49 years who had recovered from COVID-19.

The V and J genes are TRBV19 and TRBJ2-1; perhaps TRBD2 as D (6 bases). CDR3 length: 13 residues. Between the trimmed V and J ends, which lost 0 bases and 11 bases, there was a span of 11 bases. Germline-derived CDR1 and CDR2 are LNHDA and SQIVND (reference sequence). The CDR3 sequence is CASSIDRRGKQFF. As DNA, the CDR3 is TGTGCCAGTAGTATAGATCGGAGGGGAAAGCAGTTCTTC.

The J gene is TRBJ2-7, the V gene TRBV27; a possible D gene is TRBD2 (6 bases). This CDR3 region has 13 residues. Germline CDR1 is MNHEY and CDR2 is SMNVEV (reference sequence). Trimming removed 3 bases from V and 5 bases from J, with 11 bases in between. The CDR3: CASSFRERDEQYF. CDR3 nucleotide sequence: TGTGCCAGCAGTTTTCGGGAGAGAGACGAGCAGTACTTC.